These T cell receptor beta chains were read from a single sample in a study of blood T cell repertoires in COVID-19. This table comes from immunoSEQ multiplex PCR, and its TCRdb copy is limited to in-frame clones, with some not included. The table records 400,000 or so clones, roughly 87% of them present only once. The sequencing input was PBMCs or T cells enriched from blood (not recorded which). These receptors were taken from a man between 18 and 35 years old who had recovered from COVID-19. The CDR3 runs from the conserved cysteine through the conserved F or W. The D gene is left open where the match is weak. Rows may omit the clone size; those that give it use once, few, many or a size class.

TRBD2 | . | TRBJ2-1 | 14 | TRBV4-1 | CASRGTSDDDEQFF | TGCGCCAGCAGAGGGACTAGCGATGACGATGAGCAGTTCTTC
TRBD1 | . | TRBJ1-2 | 15 | TRBV7-9 | CASSLGQGKGYGYTF | TGTGCCAGCAGCTTAGGACAGGGAAAGGGCTATGGCTACACCTTC
. | . | TRBJ1-2 | 15 | TRBV5-4 | CASSLALRGAEGYTF | TGTGCCAGCAGCTTGGCTCTTCGGGGGGCGGAAGGCTACACCTTC
. | . | TRBJ1-4 | 14 | TRBV28 | CASSLPSTNEKLFF | TGTGCCAGCAGCCTACCCTCAACTAATGAAAAACTGTTTTTT
TRBD2 | . | TRBJ2-1 | 14 | TRBV18 | CASSPRLAGNEQFF | TGTGCCAGCTCACCACGCCTAGCGGGTAATGAGCAGTTCTTC
. | . | TRBJ1-2 | 13 | TRBV7-9 | CASSRPQANGYTF | TGTGCCAGCAGCCGACCTCAGGCTAATGGCTACACCTTC
TRBD1 | . | TRBJ1-2 | 14 | TRBV18 | CASSEITGDYGYTF | TGTGCCAGCTCAGAAATTACAGGGGACTATGGCTACACCTTC
. | . | TRBJ1-1 | 13 | TRBV9 | CASSSDLNTEAFF | TGTGCCAGCAGCTCCGACTTGAACACTGAAGCTTTCTTT
. | . | TRBJ1-5 | 17 | TRBV7-9 | CASSSVSETDSNQPQHF | TGTGCCAGCAGCTCCGTCTCCGAGACAGATAGCAATCAGCCCCAGCATTTT
TRBD2 | . | TRBJ2-7 | 15 | TRBV6-5 | CASIDIAGAGYEQYF | TGTGCCAGCATCGACATAGCGGGAGCTGGCTACGAGCAGTACTTC
. | few | TRBJ1-3 | 14 | TRBV15 | CATSTRGLGNTIYF | TGTGCCACCAGCACCAGGGGTCTTGGAAACACCATATATTTT
TRBD2 | . | TRBJ2-6 | 18 | TRBV5-1 | CASSFGGTSGDGANVLTF | TGCGCCAGCAGCTTTGGAGGGACTAGCGGGGATGGGGCCAACGTCCTGACTTTC
. | . | TRBJ1-4 | 15 | TRBV3-1/TRBV3-2 | CASSQRDGQNEKLFF | TGTGCCAGCAGCCAAAGAGACGGACAAAATGAAAAACTGTTTTTT
TRBD2 | . | TRBJ2-1 | 14 | TRBV19 | CASSISAGVNEQFF | TGTGCCAGTAGTATTTCGGCGGGAGTCAATGAGCAGTTCTTC
TRBD1 | . | TRBJ1-5 | 14 | TRBV11-2 | CASSPDRGNQPQHF | TGTGCCAGCAGCCCAGACAGGGGCAATCAGCCCCAGCATTTT
TRBD2 | . | TRBJ2-1 | 16 | TRBV27 | CASIGSSGRVYNEQFF | TGTGCCAGCATAGGGTCTAGCGGGAGGGTTTACAATGAGCAGTTCTTC
. | . | TRBJ1-6 | 14 | TRBV7-9 | CASSRDGGSSPLHF | TGTGCCAGCAGCCGCGACGGAGGGAGTTCACCCCTCCACTTT
TRBD1 | . | TRBJ1-3 | 15 | TRBV6-5 | CASSSDRGSGNTIYF | TGTGCCAGCAGCTCAGACAGGGGCTCTGGAAACACCATATATTTT